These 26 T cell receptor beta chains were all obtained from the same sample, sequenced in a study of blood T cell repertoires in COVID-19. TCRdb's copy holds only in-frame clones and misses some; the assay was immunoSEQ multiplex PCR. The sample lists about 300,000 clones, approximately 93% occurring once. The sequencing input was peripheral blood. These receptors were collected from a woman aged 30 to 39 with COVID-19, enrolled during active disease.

The CDR3 spells CASSLKRTEAFF. CDR3 sequence (DNA): TGTGCCAGCAGTTTGAAGAGGACTGAAGCTTTCTTT. The V call is TRBV28, the J call TRBJ1-1; D gene uncertain. This CDR3 contains 12 residues. V was clipped by 3 bases and J by 5 bases, with 7 bases between them. CDR1 and CDR2 from the germline V gene are MDHEN and SYDVKM. The full variable domain, in which reference TRBV28 and TRBJ1-1 provide the parts outside the CDR3, is DVKVTQSSRYLVKRTGEKVFLECVQDMDHENMFWYRQDPGLGLRLIYFSYDVKMKEKGDIPEGYSVSREKKERFSLILESASTNQTSMYLCASSLKRTEAFFGQGTRLTVV.

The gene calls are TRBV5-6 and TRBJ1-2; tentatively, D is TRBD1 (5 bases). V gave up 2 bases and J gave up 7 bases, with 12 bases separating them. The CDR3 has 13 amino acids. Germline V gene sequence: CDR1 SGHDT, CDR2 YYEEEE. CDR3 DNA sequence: TGTGCCAGCAGCTTTATAGGGGCAATTGGCTACACCTTC. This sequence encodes CASSFIGAIGYTF.

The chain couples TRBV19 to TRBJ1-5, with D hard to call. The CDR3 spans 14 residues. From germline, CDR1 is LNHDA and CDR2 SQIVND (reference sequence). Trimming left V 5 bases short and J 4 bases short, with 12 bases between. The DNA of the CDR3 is TGTGCCAGTAGTCGCGAGTTTTTTAATCAGCCCCAGCATTTT. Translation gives CASSREFFNQPQHF.

CDR3 region: CASSFTRYNEQFF. As DNA, the CDR3 is TGTGCCAGCAGTTTTACGAGATACAATGAGCAGTTCTTC. J is TRBJ2-1 and V is TRBV12-3 or TRBV12-4; D not certain. CDR3 length equals 13 residues. V was clipped by 3 bases and J by 4 bases, with 7 bases between them.

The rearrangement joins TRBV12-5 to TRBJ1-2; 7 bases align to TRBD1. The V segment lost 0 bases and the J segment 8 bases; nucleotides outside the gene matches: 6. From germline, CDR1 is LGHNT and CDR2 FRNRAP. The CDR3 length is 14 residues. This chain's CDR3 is CASGLVGTASGYTF. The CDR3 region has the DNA TGTGCTAGTGGTTTGGTAGGGACAGCAAGCGGCTACACCTTC.

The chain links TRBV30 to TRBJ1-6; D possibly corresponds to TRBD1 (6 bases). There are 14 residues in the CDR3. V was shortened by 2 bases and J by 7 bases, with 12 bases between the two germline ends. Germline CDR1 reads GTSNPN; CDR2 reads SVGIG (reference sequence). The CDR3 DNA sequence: TGTGCCTGGAGTCCAGGGGTTAACAATTCACCCCTCCACTTT. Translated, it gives CAWSPGVNNSPLHF.

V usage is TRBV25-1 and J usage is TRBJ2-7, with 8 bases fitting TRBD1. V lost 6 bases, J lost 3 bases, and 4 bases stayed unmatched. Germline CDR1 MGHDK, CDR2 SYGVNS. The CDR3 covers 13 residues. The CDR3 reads CASRGTGYYEQYF. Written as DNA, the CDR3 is TGTGCCAGCAGAGGGACAGGATACTACGAGCAGTACTTC.

DNA for the CDR3: TGTGCCAGCAGCCCAGCGGTATCGGATCGCAATCAGCCCCAGCATTTT. Protein sequence: CASSPAVSDRNQPQHF. The chain combines TRBV3-1 (or the pseudogene TRBV3-2) with TRBJ1-5; D uncertain. The CDR3 is 16 amino acids. The ends were cut back, 4 bases at V and 2 bases at J, with 15 bases in the middle. Germline lookup yields CDR1 LGHDT and CDR2 YNNKEL (reference sequence).

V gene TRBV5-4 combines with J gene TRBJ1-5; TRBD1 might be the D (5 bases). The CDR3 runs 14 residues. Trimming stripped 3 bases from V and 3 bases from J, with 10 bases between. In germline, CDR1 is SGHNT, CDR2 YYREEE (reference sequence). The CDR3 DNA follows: TGTGCCAGCAGCTCCGGGACTCACAATCAGCCCCAGCATTTT. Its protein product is CASSSGTHNQPQHF.

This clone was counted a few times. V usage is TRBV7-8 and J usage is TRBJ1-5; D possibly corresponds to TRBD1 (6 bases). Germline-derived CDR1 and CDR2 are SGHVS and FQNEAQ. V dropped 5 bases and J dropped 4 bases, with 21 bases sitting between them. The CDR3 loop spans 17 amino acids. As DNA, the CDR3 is TGTGCCAGCAGCCACGCCCCAAACCGGGACATTAATCAGCCCCAGCATTTT. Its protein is CASSHAPNRDINQPQHF.

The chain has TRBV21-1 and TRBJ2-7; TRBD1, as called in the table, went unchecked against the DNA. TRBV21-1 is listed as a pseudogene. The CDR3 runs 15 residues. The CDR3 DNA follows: TGTGCCAGCAGCGACCGGGACAGGTCCCCTGATGAGCAGTACTTC. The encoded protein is CASSDRDRSPDEQYF.

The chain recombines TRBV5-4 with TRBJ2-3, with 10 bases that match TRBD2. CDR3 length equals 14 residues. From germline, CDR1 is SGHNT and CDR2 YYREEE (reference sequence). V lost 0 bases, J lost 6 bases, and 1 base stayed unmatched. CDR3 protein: CASSLASGSDTQYF. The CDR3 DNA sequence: TGTGCCAGCAGCTTGGCTAGCGGGAGTGATACGCAGTATTTT.

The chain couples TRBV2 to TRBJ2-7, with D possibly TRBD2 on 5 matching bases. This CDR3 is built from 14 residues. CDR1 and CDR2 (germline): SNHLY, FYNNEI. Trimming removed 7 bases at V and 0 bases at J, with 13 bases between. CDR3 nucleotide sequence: TGTGCCAGCATACGGGGTGATGGCTCCTACGAGCAGTACTTC. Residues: CASIRGDGSYEQYF.

The CDR3 reads CSASPMPTGGIRNSPLHF. Here the CDR3 DNA reads TGCAGTGCTAGTCCAATGCCAACGGGAGGAATTCGCAATTCACCCCTCCACTTT. V is TRBV20-1 and J is TRBJ1-6, with D unclear. This CDR3 region has 18 residues. Trimming pared 3 bases from V and 7 bases from J, leaving 25 bases between. CDR1 is DFQATT, CDR2 SNEGSKA, per germline (reference sequence).

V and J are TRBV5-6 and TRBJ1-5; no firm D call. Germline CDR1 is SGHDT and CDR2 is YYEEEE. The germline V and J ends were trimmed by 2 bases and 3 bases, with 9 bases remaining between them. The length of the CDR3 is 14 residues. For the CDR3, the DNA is TGTGCCAGCAGCTTTTTTGTAGACAATCAGCCCCAGCATTTT. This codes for CASSFFVDNQPQHF.

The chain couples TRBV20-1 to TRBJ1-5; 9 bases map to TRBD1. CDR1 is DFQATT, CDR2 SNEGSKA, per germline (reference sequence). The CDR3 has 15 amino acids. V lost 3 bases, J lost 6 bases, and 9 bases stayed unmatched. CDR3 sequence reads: CSASGDRASRQPQHF. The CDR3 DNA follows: TGCAGTGCTAGTGGGGACAGGGCTTCTCGTCAGCCCCAGCATTTT.

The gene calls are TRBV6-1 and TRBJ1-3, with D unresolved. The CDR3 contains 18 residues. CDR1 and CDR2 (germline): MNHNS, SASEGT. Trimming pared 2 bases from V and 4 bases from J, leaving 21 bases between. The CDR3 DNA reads TGTGCCAGCAGTGAATCGGCCGGAATTTGGAGGCCCGGAAACACCATATATTTT. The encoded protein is CASSESAGIWRPGNTIYF.

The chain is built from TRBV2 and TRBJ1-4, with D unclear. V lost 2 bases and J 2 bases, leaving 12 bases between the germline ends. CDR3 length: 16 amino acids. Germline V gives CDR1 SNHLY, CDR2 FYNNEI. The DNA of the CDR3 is TGTGCCAGCAGTGAAATCGGAGAGACCACTAATGAAAAACTGTTTTTT. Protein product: CASSEIGETTNEKLFF. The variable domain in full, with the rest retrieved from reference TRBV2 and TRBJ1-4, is EPEVTQTPSHQVTQMGQEVILRCVPISNHLYFYWYRQILGQKVEFLVSFYNNEISEKSEIFDDQFSVERPDGSNFTLKIRSTKLEDSAMYFCASSEIGETTNEKLFFGSGTQLSVL.

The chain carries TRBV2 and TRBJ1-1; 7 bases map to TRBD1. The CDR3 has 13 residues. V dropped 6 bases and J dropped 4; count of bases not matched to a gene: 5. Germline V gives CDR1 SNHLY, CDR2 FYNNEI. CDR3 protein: CASRRGQITEAFF. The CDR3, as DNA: TGTGCCAGCAGGAGGGGACAGATCACTGAAGCTTTCTTT.

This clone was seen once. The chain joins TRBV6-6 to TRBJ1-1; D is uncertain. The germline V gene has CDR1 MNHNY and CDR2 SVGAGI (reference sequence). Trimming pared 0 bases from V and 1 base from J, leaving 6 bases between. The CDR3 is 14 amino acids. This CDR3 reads CASSYSNGNTEAFF. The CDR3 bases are TGTGCCAGCAGTTACTCGAACGGGAACACTGAAGCTTTCTTT.

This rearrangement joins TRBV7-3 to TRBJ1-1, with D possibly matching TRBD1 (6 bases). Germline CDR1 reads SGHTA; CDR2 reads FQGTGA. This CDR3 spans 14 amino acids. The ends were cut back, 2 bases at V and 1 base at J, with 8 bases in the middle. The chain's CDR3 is CASSLGGANTEAFF. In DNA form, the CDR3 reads TGTGCCAGCAGCTTAGGGGGGGCGAACACTGAAGCTTTCTTT.

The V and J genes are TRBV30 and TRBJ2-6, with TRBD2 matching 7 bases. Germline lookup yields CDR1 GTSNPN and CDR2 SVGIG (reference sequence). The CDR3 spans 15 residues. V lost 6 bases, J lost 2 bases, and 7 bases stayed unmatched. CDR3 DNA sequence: TGTGCCTGCCCGGGGGGAGGGACTGGGGCCAACGTCCTGACTTTC. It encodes CACPGGGTGANVLTF.

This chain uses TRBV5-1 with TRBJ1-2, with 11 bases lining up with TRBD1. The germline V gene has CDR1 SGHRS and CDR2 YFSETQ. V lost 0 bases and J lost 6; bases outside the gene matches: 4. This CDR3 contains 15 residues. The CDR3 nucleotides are TGCGCCAGCAGCTTGGGGACAGGGGGCGGGAATGGCTACACCTTC. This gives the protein CASSLGTGGGNGYTF.

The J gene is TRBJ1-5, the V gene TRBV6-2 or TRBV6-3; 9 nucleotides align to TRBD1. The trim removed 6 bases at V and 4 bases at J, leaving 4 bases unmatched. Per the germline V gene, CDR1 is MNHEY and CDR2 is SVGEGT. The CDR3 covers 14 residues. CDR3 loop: CASSRGTGNQPQHF. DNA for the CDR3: TGTGCCAGCAGCCGCGGGACAGGGAATCAGCCCCAGCATTTT.

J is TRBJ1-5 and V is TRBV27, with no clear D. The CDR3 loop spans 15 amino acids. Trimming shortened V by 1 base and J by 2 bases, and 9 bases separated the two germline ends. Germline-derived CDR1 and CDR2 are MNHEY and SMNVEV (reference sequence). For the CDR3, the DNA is TGTGCCAGCAGTTTATGGGCCGGCGGCAATCAGCCCCAGCATTTT. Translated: CASSLWAGGNQPQHF.

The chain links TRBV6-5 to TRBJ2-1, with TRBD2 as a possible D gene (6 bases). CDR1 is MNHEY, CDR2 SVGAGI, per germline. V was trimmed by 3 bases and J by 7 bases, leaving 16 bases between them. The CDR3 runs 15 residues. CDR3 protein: CASSYDFPGGNEQFF. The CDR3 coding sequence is TGTGCCAGCAGTTATGACTTTCCAGGAGGGAATGAGCAGTTCTTC.